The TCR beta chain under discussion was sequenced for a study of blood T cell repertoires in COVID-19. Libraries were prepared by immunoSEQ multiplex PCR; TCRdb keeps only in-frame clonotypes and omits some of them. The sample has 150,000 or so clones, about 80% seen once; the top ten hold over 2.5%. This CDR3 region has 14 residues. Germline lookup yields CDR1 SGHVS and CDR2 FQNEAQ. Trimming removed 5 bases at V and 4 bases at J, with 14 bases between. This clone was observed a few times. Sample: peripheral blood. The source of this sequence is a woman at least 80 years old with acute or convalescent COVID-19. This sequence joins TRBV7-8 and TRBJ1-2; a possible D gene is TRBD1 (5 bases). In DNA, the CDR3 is TGTGCCAGCAGCCCAGCGACAGCTTTCTATGGCTACACCTTC. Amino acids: CASSPATAFYGYTF.